The rows below give T cell receptor beta chains drawn from one sample of a study of cytomegalovirus exposure and HLA in healthy donors. Repertoires were generated with immunoSEQ multiplex PCR, while TCRdb's copy carries only in-frame clones and drops some. Its table lists roughly 120,000 clones. The sequenced material came from PBMCs. The source of these receptors is a man between 35 and 55 years old in good health and CMV-seropositive. The CDR3 runs from the conserved cysteine through the conserved F or W. Each record gives: D gene, V gene, J gene, CDR3 DNA, CDR3 protein. A D gene is named only where the DNA matches it firmly.

.	TRBV30	TRBJ1-3	TGTGCCTGGAGTGGCCAGTATGGAAACACCATATATTTT	CAWSGQYGNTIYF
.	TRBV7-3	TRBJ1-1	TGTGCCAGCAGCTTAGTCGCAGCGATGAACACTGAAGCTTTCTTT	CASSLVAAMNTEAFF
TRBD1	TRBV2	TRBJ2-2	TGTGCCAGCAACAGGGGAGTCGGGACCGGGGAGCTGTTTTTT	CASNRGVGTGELFF
TRBD1	TRBV11-2	TRBJ1-1	TGTGCCAGCAGACGACAGGGAAACATGAACACTGAAGCTTTCTTT	CASRRQGNMNTEAFF
TRBD1	TRBV4-3	TRBJ2-5	TGCGCCAGCAGCCTACTGGACAGGGACCAAGAGACCCAGTACTTC	CASSLLDRDQETQYF
TRBD1	TRBV7-9	TRBJ1-3	TGTGCCAGCAGCCCCCAGACAGGGACGGCAAACACCATATATTTT	CASSPQTGTANTIYF
TRBD1	TRBV2	TRBJ2-1	TGTGCCAGCAAGGTTTCAGGGGGCAGAAACAATGAGCAGTTCTTC	CASKVSGGRNNEQFF
.	TRBV9	TRBJ2-5	TGTGCCAGCAGCGTAGGGGCTAGCGTGGGGGAGCAGTACTTC	CASSVGASVGEQYF
.	TRBV9	TRBJ1-4	TGTGCCAGCAGCAGCAGGGTAAATGAAAAACTGTTTTTT	CASSSRVNEKLFF
TRBD2	TRBV9	TRBJ2-5	TGTGCCAGCAGCGTAGAGGTGCTAGCGGGAGAAGAGACCCAGTACTTC	CASSVEVLAGEETQYF
TRBD2	TRBV7-9	TRBJ2-7	TGTGCCAGCAGCTCCCGGACTAGCGGGAGTGACGACGAGCAGTACTTC	CASSSRTSGSDDEQYF
.	TRBV25-1	TRBJ1-4	TGTGCCAGCAGTGGACGGGGGGACGAGGAAAAACTGTTTTTT	CASSGRGDEEKLFF
.	TRBV10-1	TRBJ1-1	TGCGCCAGCAGTGAGTCTCCAGGAGGCACTGAAGCTTTCTTT	CASSESPGGTEAFF
TRBD2	TRBV4-3	TRBJ2-7	TGCGCCAGCAGCCAAGAGGGAGGGGCCGGGGCCGAGCAGTACTTC	CASSQEGGAGAEQYF
.	TRBV28	TRBJ2-7	TGTGCCAGCAGTTTACCGGGAGCCGCCTACGAGCAGTACTTC	CASSLPGAAYEQYF
TRBD1	TRBV2	TRBJ1-2	TGTGCCAGCAGCCAGGGACAGCGTCTCTATGGCTACACCTTC	CASSQGQRLYGYTF
TRBD1	TRBV7-2	TRBJ2-2	TGTGCCAGCAGCTCATACTCGACAGGGTACAACACCGGGGAGCTGTTTTTT	CASSSYSTGYNTGELFF
TRBD2	TRBV27	TRBJ2-1	TGTGCCAGCAGTGAAGGGACTAGCGGGAACCGATTGTACAATGAGCAGTTCTTC	CASSEGTSGNRLYNEQFF
.	TRBV11-2	TRBJ2-1	TGTGCCAGCAGCTTAGGGTGGCAGAATGAGCAGTTCTTC	CASSLGWQNEQFF
TRBD2	TRBV6-5	TRBJ2-3	TGTGCCAGCAGTTACCAAGCGGGAGTAACAGATACGCAGTATTTT	CASSYQAGVTDTQYF
.	TRBV6-5	TRBJ2-7	TGTGCCAGCAGGAAGACAGCCTCCTACGAGCAGTACTTC	CASRKTASYEQYF
TRBD2	TRBV30	TRBJ2-3	TGTGCCTGGAGTGTACGGGGGGGCATTCCAGATACGCAGTATTTT	CAWSVRGGIPDTQYF
.	TRBV6-5	TRBJ2-7	TGTGCCAGCAGTAGACCGGGACTCAGCTACGAGCAGTACTTC	CASSRPGLSYEQYF
TRBD2	TRBV28	TRBJ2-1	TGTGCCAGCAGTTTAAGGATGCTAGCGGGACAGAATGAGCAGTTCTTC	CASSLRMLAGQNEQFF
TRBD2	TRBV5-1	TRBJ2-7	TGCGCCAGTGGGACTAGCGGAACCTACGAGCAGTACTTC	CASGTSGTYEQYF
.	TRBV10-3	TRBJ1-3	TGTGCCATCAGTGAGTCGACTAACGCCGACACCATATATTTT	CAISESTNADTIYF
TRBD2	TRBV28	TRBJ2-7	TGTGCCAGCAGTCAGGTAGCGGGAGGACCCTACGAGCAGTACTTC	CASSQVAGGPYEQYF
TRBD1	TRBV5-4	TRBJ1-1	TGTGCCAGCAGCCCGGGACAGGGGGCGCCGAGGCTCACTGAAGCTTTCTTT	CASSPGQGAPRLTEAFF
TRBD1	TRBV13	TRBJ1-2	TGTGCCAGCACCCGCGGGACAGGGGCCGATCCTTATGGCTACACCTTC	CASTRGTGADPYGYTF
.	TRBV5-1	TRBJ2-3	TGCGCCAGCAGCTTGTTTCCTCGGGATACGCAGTATTTT	CASSLFPRDTQYF
.	TRBV7-8	TRBJ1-2	TGTGCCAGCAGCTTTCGCAGCGGAGTCTATGGCTACACCTTC	CASSFRSGVYGYTF
.	TRBV9	TRBJ2-1	TGTGCCAGCAGCGTAGGCTCTAGCTCCTACAATGAGCAGTTCTTC	CASSVGSSSYNEQFF
.	TRBV7-3	TRBJ1-2	TGTGCCAGCAGCCCCGGGCGGGACTATGGCTACACCTTC	CASSPGRDYGYTF
.	TRBV5-6	TRBJ2-3	TGTGCCAGCAGCACCCCCGGGCTAGCTGTCTCTTCAGATACGCAGTATTTT	CASSTPGLAVSSDTQYF
TRBD1	TRBV6-6	TRBJ1-4	TGTGCCAGCAGCAGGGGACAGACCGGGCGGGGAAAACTGTTTTTT	CASSRGQTGRGKLFF
TRBD1	TRBV5-1	TRBJ1-1	TGCGCCAGCAGCTTGCCGCAGACAGGGACCAACACTGAAGCTTTCTTT	CASSLPQTGTNTEAFF
TRBD1	TRBV6-5	TRBJ2-5	TGTGCCAGCAGTTACTCCGGACAGGGGGTTTTAGAGACCCAGTACTTC	CASSYSGQGVLETQYF